The entry below describes one TCR beta chain. Its specificity is not known. This sample is part of a study of cytomegalovirus exposure and HLA in healthy donors. Whole-study findings and limits: Later analysis placed DRB1 highest and HLA-C lowest in TCR association rates, which differed by HLA locus. Trimming of TCR beta V- and J-genes showed a link, identified in a later analysis, to a missense DCLRE1C variant. In an earlier analysis, in roughly 600 donors, most V segments appeared productive either ~90% or ~30% of the time. The study flagged approximately 180 TCR beta chains as cytomegalovirus-associated.

The CDR3 covers 13 residues. V trimming: 4 bases; J trimming: 2 bases; junction bases outside the gene matches: 3. Germline CDR1 is SGHKS and CDR2 is YYEKEE (reference sequence). Vbeta (60) and Jbeta (13) primers were used in the PCR. Produced via immunoSEQ multiplex PCR; TCRdb's table is partial and in-frame only. The sample includes approximately 160,000 clones, roughly 77% seen only once; the top ten take around 2.5%. The sequence was collected from a middle-aged woman in good health and CMV-seropositive. The chain uses TRBV5-5 and TRBJ2-7, with TRBD1 identical over 7 bases. The sequenced sample consisted of PBMCs. As DNA, the CDR3 is TGTGCCAGCAGCCGACAGGGAACCTACGAGCAGTACTTC. Its protein is CASSRQGTYEQYF.